One and the same sample provided the 22 T cell receptor beta chains below, sequenced in a study of blood T cell repertoires in COVID-19. Here immunoSEQ multiplex PCR was the method, and the copy in TCRdb shows in-frame clones only, minus some. The data hold fewer than 200,000 clones, with more than 75% observed a single time. The specimen was peripheral blood. The receptors come from a man aged 45-65 years who had recovered from COVID-19.

The genes are TRBV5-1 and TRBJ2-1; D might be TRBD2 (6 bases). The CDR3 is 13 amino acids. CDR1 and CDR2 (germline): SGHRS, YFSETQ. V was cut by 4 bases and J by 7 bases, with 12 bases left in between. DNA of the CDR3: TGCGCCAGCAGCGTACCGGGAGATAATGAGCAGTTCTTC. Its translation is CASSVPGDNEQFF.

This rearrangement joins TRBV13 to TRBJ2-1, with 8 bases matching TRBD1. With V trimmed by 5 bases and J by 2 bases, 5 bases remained unmatched. Germline lookup yields CDR1 PRHDT and CDR2 FYEKMQ (reference sequence). The CDR3 consists of 15 residues. The CDR3 bases are TGTGCCAGCAGCGCCGACAGGGGCGCCTACAATGAGCAGTTCTTC. Translated: CASSADRGAYNEQFF.

The CDR3 DNA reads as TGCGCCAGCAGCCAACAAGACAGGAACACTGAAGCTTTCTTT. It yields the protein CASSQQDRNTEAFF. This chain uses TRBV4-3 with TRBJ1-1; D might be TRBD1 (5 bases). Trimming left V 2 bases short and J 1 base short, with 8 bases between. Per germline, CDR1 LGHNA and CDR2 YSLEER. This CDR3 is 14 amino acids long.

This chain uses TRBV6-6 with TRBJ1-4; D unclear. Germline V CDR1 and CDR2: MNHNY, SVGAGI (reference sequence). The ends were cut back, 3 bases at V and 0 bases at J, with 11 bases in the middle. The CDR3 is 16 amino acids. CDR3 amino acids: CASSYYMAATNEKLFF. The CDR3 DNA reads as TGTGCCAGCAGTTATTACATGGCCGCAACTAATGAAAAACTGTTTTTT.

V is TRBV20-1 and J is TRBJ2-3; 9 nucleotides agree with TRBD1. With V trimmed by 5 bases and J by 15 bases, 6 bases remained unmatched. This CDR3 is built from 10 residues. Looked up from germline, CDR1 is DFQATT and CDR2 is SNEGSKA (reference sequence). Here the CDR3 DNA reads TGCAGTGCTTGGGGACAGGGACAATATTTT. As protein: CSAWGQGQYF.

J is TRBJ2-5 and V is TRBV3-1 (or the pseudogene TRBV3-2); D is undetermined. V lost 2 bases, J lost 5 bases, and 6 bases lay in between. The CDR3 is 12 residues long. CDR1 is LGHDT, CDR2 YNNKEL, per germline (reference sequence). CDR3 DNA sequence: TGTGCCAGCAGCCAAATCTTCGAGACCCAGTACTTC. Translated, it gives CASSQIFETQYF.

The rearrangement uses TRBV27 and TRBJ2-2, with 7 nucleotides matching TRBD1. V dropped 6 bases and J dropped 5; count of bases not matched to a gene: 9. The germline gives CDR1 MNHEY, CDR2 SMNVEV (reference sequence). CDR3 length equals 15 residues. The CDR3 nucleotides read TGTGCCAGCAGCCGGCGGACAGGTCTTACCGGGGAGCTGTTTTTT. Its translation: CASSRRTGLTGELFF.

The V call is TRBV11-2, the J call TRBJ2-7, with D tentatively TRBD2 (5 bases). The CDR3 extends over 16 amino acids. Germline V gene lookup returns CDR1 SGHAT and CDR2 FQNNGV. V shed 5 bases and J shed 2 bases, with 19 bases lying between them. This CDR3 reads CASSLGVGRGTYEQYF. The DNA for the CDR3 is TGTGCCAGCAGCCTCGGTGTGGGAAGAGGGACCTACGAGCAGTACTTC.

This sequence joins TRBV29-1 and TRBJ2-3, with a tentative D call TRBD2 (6 bases). The CDR3 contains 14 residues. Germline V gene data show CDR1 as SQVTM and CDR2 as ANQGSEA. V lost 6 bases, J lost 0 bases, and 13 bases lay in between. As DNA, the CDR3 is TGCAGCGTGAGAGGGGCGGGGAGCACAGATACGCAGTATTTT. Protein product: CSVRGAGSTDTQYF.

This chain connects TRBV6-5 to TRBJ2-1; 11 nucleotides match TRBD1. V lost 5 bases to trimming and J lost 1 base; unmatched junction nucleotides: 1. From germline, CDR1 is MNHEY and CDR2 SVGAGI. The CDR3 is made up of 15 amino acids. DNA of the CDR3: TGTGCCAGCAGTCGGGACAGGGGGTCCTACAATGAGCAGTTCTTC. Protein: CASSRDRGSYNEQFF.

The chain carries TRBV4-1 and TRBJ2-1; D remains unclear. V was cut by 6 bases and J by 4 bases, with 16 bases left in between. CDR1 is MGHRA and CDR2 is YSYEKL in the germline V gene. CDR3 length equals 15 residues. CDR3 coding DNA: TGCGCCAGCAGGCCTCTAGTCAGTGATTACAATGAGCAGTTCTTC. Amino acid sequence: CASRPLVSDYNEQFF.

The chain is built from TRBV2 and TRBJ2-7; the match to TRBD1 covers 9 bases. The CDR3 totals 15 residues. Germline lookup yields CDR1 SNHLY and CDR2 FYNNEI. V shed 2 bases, J shed 7 bases, and the junction held 9 bases outside the gene matches. The CDR3 sequence: CASSETGTGLWEQYF. DNA of the CDR3: TGTGCCAGCAGTGAAACCGGGACAGGGCTCTGGGAGCAGTACTTC.

The chain joins TRBV19 to TRBJ1-5, with D unresolved. Trimming removed 6 bases at V and 0 bases at J, with 9 bases between. The CDR3 covers 14 residues. The germline V gene encodes CDR1 LNHDA and CDR2 SQIVND (reference sequence). The DNA for the CDR3 is TGTGCCAGTAGCCTTTCGTATAGCAATCAGCCCCAGCATTTT. Translating gives CASSLSYSNQPQHF.

The chain joins TRBV18 to TRBJ2-2; tentatively, D is TRBD1 (5 bases). Germline V gives CDR1 KGHSH, CDR2 LQKENI. This CDR3 contains 14 residues. Deletions cut 5 bases from V and 5 bases from J, with 12 bases between. The CDR3 DNA is TGTGCCAGCTCAACCTTAGGGGAAACCGGGGAGCTGTTTTTT. This sequence encodes CASSTLGETGELFF.

This rearrangement joins TRBV6-5 to TRBJ1-6; 10 bases align to TRBD1. V shed 5 bases and J 6 bases; nucleotides not matched to a gene: 4. The CDR3 loop spans 15 amino acids. Germline V gene lookup returns CDR1 MNHEY and CDR2 SVGAGI. CDR3 residues: CASSLRDRGNSPLHF. The CDR3 DNA follows: TGTGCCAGCAGTCTCAGGGACAGGGGTAATTCACCCCTCCACTTT.

The chain has TRBV25-1 and TRBJ1-2, with 7 bases lining up with TRBD1. This CDR3 spans 13 amino acids. CDR1 is MGHDK, CDR2 SYGVNS, per germline. V lost 8 bases to trimming and J lost 4 bases; unmatched junction nucleotides: 7. The CDR3 protein is CASSKTGFYGYTF. The CDR3 region has the DNA TGTGCCAGCTCAAAGACAGGGTTCTATGGCTACACCTTC.

The V call is TRBV4-3, the J call TRBJ2-1, with 10 bases identical to TRBD2. The germline V gene has CDR1 LGHNA and CDR2 YSLEER. The CDR3 consists of 15 residues. With 4 bases clipped from V and 8 bases from J, the junction kept 8 bases outside the gene matches. For the CDR3, the DNA is TGCGCCAGCAGCCGGTTCAGCGGGGGGGCCGATGAGCAGTTCTTC. Encoded protein: CASSRFSGGADEQFF.

The chain has TRBV5-6 and TRBJ1-4; weak D call: TRBD1 (5 bases). Germline V gene lookup returns CDR1 SGHDT and CDR2 YYEEEE. V shed 5 bases and J shed 8 bases, with 16 bases lying between them. The CDR3 spans 14 residues. CDR3 region: CASRGRGEGEKLFF. The DNA for the CDR3 is TGTGCCAGCAGGGGGCGCGGTGAAGGGGAAAAACTGTTTTTT.

This chain joins TRBV5-4 and TRBJ2-7; 11 nucleotides agree with TRBD1. V lost 1 base and J lost 6; bases outside the gene matches: 9. Looked up from germline, CDR1 is SGHNT and CDR2 is YYREEE (reference sequence). This CDR3 comprises 16 residues. The CDR3 nucleotides read TGTGCCAGCAGCTTGCAGGGGACAGGGGGTAAAGGCGAGCAGTACTTC. Translation gives CASSLQGTGGKGEQYF.

V usage is TRBV6-5 and J usage is TRBJ1-2, with 7 bases that match TRBD1. Germline V CDR1 and CDR2: MNHEY, SVGAGI. This CDR3 is built from 16 residues. After removal of 2 bases from V and 8 bases from J, the junction contained 14 bases not matched to a gene. The CDR3 is CASSYASTGAPLGYTF. CDR3 nucleotide sequence: TGTGCCAGCAGTTACGCCTCTACAGGGGCCCCCTTGGGCTACACCTTC.

The chain combines TRBV9 with TRBJ2-7; maybe TRBD2 (6 bases). Trimming removed 4 bases at V and 5 bases at J, with 16 bases between. CDR1 and CDR2 from the germline V gene are SGDLS and YYNGEE. CDR3 length equals 14 residues. CDR3 nucleotide sequence: TGTGCCAGCAGCCCCCAGGGACTGCGAAACGAGCAGTACTTC. Translating gives CASSPQGLRNEQYF.

The chain carries TRBV19 and TRBJ1-1, with TRBD1 matching 7 bases. Germline CDR1 reads LNHDA; CDR2 reads SQIVND (reference sequence). The CDR3 is made up of 13 amino acids. V shed 5 bases, J shed 8 bases, and the junction held 8 bases outside the gene matches. The CDR3 protein is CASSDRAGREAFF. The CDR3, as DNA: TGTGCCAGTAGTGACAGGGCGGGGAGGGAAGCTTTCTTT.